Each of the 26 T cell receptor beta chains below was sequenced from the same sample in a study of T cells in Graves' hyperthyroidism and ophthalmopathy. TCR beta CDR3 region amplification was performed from RNA transcripts. When the TCR CDR3 underwent first-round RT-PCR, the HTBI primer set was used. TCRdb ran MiXCR on the multiplex PCR reads and lists one entry per CDR3 protein. This sample yields a few hundred thousand distinct CDR3 sequences, of which less than 20% are seen a single time; roughly 6.6% belongs to the top ten. Material for sequencing was blood. Receptors originate from a woman younger than 45 with Graves' hyperthyroidism.

This clonotype was counted many times. The chain employs TRBV30 and TRBJ2-1, with D perhaps matching TRBD1 (6 bases). CDR1 is GTSNPN and CDR2 is SVGIG in the germline V gene (reference sequence). This CDR3 is built from 14 residues. V shed 3 bases and J shed 2 bases, with 11 bases lying between them. The CDR3 loop reads CAWSQGRAYNEQFF. The DNA of the CDR3 is TGTGCCTGGAGCCAGGGGCGTGCCTACAATGAGCAGTTCTTC.

At least ten counts were recorded for this clonotype. The chain is built from TRBV20-1 and TRBJ2-7, with D perhaps TRBD1 (5 bases). The V end lost 4 bases, the J end lost 3 bases, and 10 bases lay between the germline ends. The CDR3 is made up of 12 amino acids. The germline V gene has CDR1 DFQATT and CDR2 SNEGSKA (reference sequence). CDR3 protein: CSATDTHYEQYF. The CDR3, as DNA: TGCAGTGCTACGGACACCCACTACGAGCAGTACTTC.

This rearrangement joins TRBV6-1 to TRBJ2-7; 8 nucleotides match TRBD2. The J segment lost 5 bases and the V segment lost 1 base, leaving 7 bases of the junction unmatched. The V gene's germline CDR1 is MNHNS and CDR2 SASEGT. CDR3 length: 15 amino acids. CDR3 loop: CASSEDPAGVDEQYF. The CDR3 coding sequence is TGTGCCAGCAGTGAAGACCCAGCGGGAGTTGACGAGCAGTACTTC.

This clonotype has a count of ten or more. The chain uses TRBV27 and TRBJ2-3; TRBD2 matches 7 bases. The CDR3 runs 11 residues. Trimming cost V 8 bases and J 6 bases; bases outside gene matches: 2. Looked up from germline, CDR1 is MNHEY and CDR2 is SMNVEV (reference sequence). The CDR3 protein is CASHGGDTQYF. In DNA, the CDR3 is TGTGCCAGCCACGGGGGGGATACGCAGTATTTT.

This chain connects TRBV29-1 to TRBJ2-1, with D possibly TRBD1 on 5 matching bases. CDR1 is SQVTM and CDR2 is ANQGSEA in the germline V gene. Trimming stripped 2 bases from V and 9 bases from J, with 14 bases between. The CDR3 has 13 amino acids. The CDR3 region is CSVEKTRVGEQFF. CDR3 nucleotide sequence: TGCAGCGTTGAAAAAACCAGGGTTGGTGAGCAGTTCTTC.

This clonotype has a count of ten or more. The rearrangement joins TRBV20-1 to TRBJ1-5, with 7 bases identical to TRBD1. The V gene's germline CDR1 is DFQATT and CDR2 SNEGSKA (reference sequence). With V trimmed by 6 bases and J by 4 bases, 15 bases remained unmatched. CDR3 size: 16 residues. This CDR3 is CSASANTGQVNQPQHF. The CDR3 DNA follows: TGCAGTGCCAGCGCTAATACCGGACAGGTGAATCAGCCCCAGCATTTT.

This clonotype was detected only a few times. The V gene is TRBV7-2, the J gene TRBJ2-7, with TRBD2 matching over 14 bases. J lost 2 bases, V lost 8 bases, and 11 bases had no gene match. The length of the CDR3 is 17 residues. Germline CDR1 and CDR2: SGHTA and FQGNSA. The CDR3 protein is CASSPGLAGENPYEQYF. CDR3 DNA sequence: TGTGCCAGCTCACCGGGACTAGCGGGAGAGAACCCCTACGAGCAGTACTTC.

The rearrangement uses TRBV27 and TRBJ2-7, with D uncertain. Trimming cost V 2 bases and J 0 bases, with 8 bases left between them. Germline CDR1 is MNHEY and CDR2 is SMNVEV (reference sequence). This CDR3 comprises 14 residues. The CDR3 loop reads CASSLLSDSYEQYF. The CDR3 coding sequence is TGTGCCAGCAGTTTACTTTCGGACTCCTACGAGCAGTACTTC.

This clonotype was recorded at least ten times. The gene calls are TRBV12-3 or TRBV12-4 and TRBJ2-5; a possible D gene is TRBD2 (5 bases). V was shortened by 4 bases and J by 5 bases, with 17 bases between the two germline ends. The CDR3 spans 15 residues. The CDR3 is CASSSVPVIAETQYF. CDR3 in DNA: TGTGCCAGCAGTTCCGTCCCTGTGATAGCGGAGACCCAGTACTTC.

DNA for the CDR3: TGTGCCATCAGTGAGCCCCGGACTATTGGGAATGAAAAACTGTTTTTT. It yields the protein CAISEPRTIGNEKLFF. The chain links TRBV10-3 to TRBJ1-4; D remains ambiguous. The length of the CDR3 is 16 residues. Germline V gene sequence: CDR1 ENHRY, CDR2 SYGVKD. The V end lost 2 bases, the J end lost 5 bases, and 15 bases lay between the germline ends.

At least ten counts were recorded for this clonotype. CDR3 nucleotide sequence: TGTGCCGCCTCGGCTAGCGGGTCTTCCTGGGATGAGCAGTTCTTC. Protein: CAASASGSSWDEQFF. The chain is built from TRBV6-1 and TRBJ2-1; 8 bases agree with TRBD2. The length of the CDR3 is 15 residues. V gave up 11 bases and J gave up 8 bases; unmatched junction bases: 17. Per germline, CDR1 MNHNS and CDR2 SASEGT.

This clonotype was found many times. This chain links TRBV4-1 with TRBJ2-5, with D possibly being TRBD2 (6 bases). V shed 0 bases and J shed 5 bases, with 16 bases lying between them. Germline CDR1 reads MGHRA; CDR2 reads YSYEKL. The CDR3 spans 16 residues. CDR3 protein: CASSQERPEGRETQYF. The CDR3 nucleotides are TGCGCCAGCAGCCAAGAACGCCCCGAGGGGAGGGAGACCCAGTACTTC.

This clonotype was found a few times. The V and J genes are TRBV9 and TRBJ2-1; 12 bases align to TRBD1. After removal of 3 bases from V and 7 bases from J, the junction contained 8 bases not matched to a gene. This CDR3 comprises 16 residues. Germline V gene data show CDR1 as SGDLS and CDR2 as YYNGEE. CDR3 sequence reads: CASSAHGTGGMNEQFF. The CDR3 coding sequence is TGTGCCAGCAGCGCCCACGGGACAGGGGGCATGAATGAGCAGTTCTTC.

Ten or more counts support this clonotype. This chain connects TRBV13 to TRBJ2-5; a weak D match, TRBD2 (6 bases). Germline V gene lookup returns CDR1 PRHDT and CDR2 FYEKMQ (reference sequence). Trimming took off 2 bases at V and 4 bases at J, with 14 bases between the two ends. This CDR3 has 15 residues. CDR3 protein: CASSLRGRMGETQYF. The CDR3 bases are TGTGCCAGCAGCTTACGGGGGAGAATGGGAGAGACCCAGTACTTC.

The sample holds many counts of this clonotype. The V and J genes are TRBV7-9 and TRBJ2-2; D call uncertain. The germline V and J ends were trimmed by 5 bases and 1 base, with 8 bases remaining between them. The germline V gene has CDR1 SEHNR and CDR2 FQNEAQ (reference sequence). The CDR3 contains 14 residues. CDR3 sequence reads: CASSPYQNTGELFF. The CDR3 nucleotides are TGTGCCAGCAGCCCGTACCAGAACACCGGGGAGCTGTTTTTT.

The chain carries TRBV7-3 and TRBJ2-1; 11 nucleotides line up with TRBD2. Germline assignment: CDR1 SGHTA and CDR2 FQGTGA. This CDR3 region has 16 residues. The ends lost 2 bases at V and 6 bases at J; junction bases unmatched: 6. CDR3 sequence: CASSLVGLAAPNEQFF. CDR3 bases: TGTGCCAGCAGCTTAGTGGGACTAGCGGCTCCCAATGAGCAGTTCTTC.

Ten or more counts support this clonotype. This chain links TRBV30 with TRBJ1-4; D is undetermined. The CDR3 sequence is 13 residues long. Germline CDR1 is GTSNPN and CDR2 is SVGIG (reference sequence). V gave up 5 bases and J gave up 1 base, with 8 bases separating them. CDR3 region: CAWGRRTNEKLFF. The CDR3 DNA sequence: TGTGCCTGGGGACGGAGAACTAATGAAAAACTGTTTTTT.

This clonotype appeared many times. V is TRBV12-5 and J is TRBJ1-2; TRBD1 agrees at 8 bases. The CDR3 has 21 residues. V lost 2 bases and J lost 3; bases outside the gene matches: 23. Looked up from germline, CDR1 is LGHNT and CDR2 is FRNRAP. In nucleotides, the CDR3 is TGTGCTAGTGGTTTGCCCAAGCTGGGACAGGAGGAGGGGTCCCCCTACTATGGCTACACCTTC. It codes for CASGLPKLGQEEGSPYYGYTF. Full variable domain (remainder filled in from reference TRBV12-5 and TRBJ1-2): DARVTQTPRHKVTEMGQEVTMRCQPILGHNTVFWYRQTMMQGLELLAYFRNRAPLDDSGMPKDRFSAEMPDATLATLKIQPSEPRDSAVYFCASGLPKLGQEEGSPYYGYTFGSGTRLTVV.

This clonotype was counted at least ten times. The genes are TRBV27 and TRBJ2-5; D possibly corresponds to TRBD2 (7 bases). CDR1 and CDR2 from the germline V gene are MNHEY and SMNVEV (reference sequence). The ends were cut back, 6 bases at V and 5 bases at J, with 22 bases in the middle. The CDR3 runs 16 residues. CDR3 amino acids: CASSLLGTGGGETQYF. CDR3 DNA sequence: TGTGCCAGCAGCCTCCTAGGAACGGGGGGCGGGGAGACCCAGTACTTC.

This clonotype occurred many times. The chain joins TRBV5-1 to TRBJ2-5; D possibly corresponds to TRBD2 (5 bases). The germline CDR1 and CDR2 sequences are SGHRS and YFSETQ. Deletions cut 7 bases from V and 2 bases from J, with 18 bases between. This CDR3 is 15 amino acids long. CDR3 in amino acids: CASSPGYSVQETQYF. CDR3 DNA: TGCGCCAGCTCGCCGGGGTATAGCGTACAAGAGACCCAGTACTTC.

The rearrangement uses TRBV25-1 and TRBJ2-2; 10 positions agree with TRBD2. V dropped 6 bases and J dropped 8; count of bases not matched to a gene: 3. Germline V CDR1 and CDR2: MGHDK, SYGVNS. The CDR3 consists of 13 residues. Here the CDR3 DNA reads TGTGCCAGCAGACTAGCGGGGCAGGGGGAGCTGTTTTTT. Translated: CASRLAGQGELFF.

V gene TRBV25-1 combines with J gene TRBJ1-3; TRBD1 might be the D (6 bases). CDR1 is MGHDK and CDR2 is SYGVNS in the germline V gene. The CDR3 consists of 14 residues. V was shortened by 3 bases and J by 8 bases, with 14 bases between the two germline ends. This chain's CDR3 is CASSEGAMADTIYF. The CDR3 DNA follows: TGTGCCAGCAGTGAGGGGGCAATGGCGGACACCATATATTTT.

This clonotype was recorded a few times. The chain employs TRBV27 and TRBJ2-7; D is perhaps TRBD2 (5 bases). Trimming left V 5 bases short and J 6 bases short, with 14 bases between. Germline V gene sequence: CDR1 MNHEY, CDR2 SMNVEV (reference sequence). This CDR3 is built from 13 residues. The CDR3 DNA is TGTGCCAGCAGTACGGAGTCGGGGAGCGAGCAGTACTTC. Translation: CASSTESGSEQYF.

This clonotype was counted ten times or more. The V call is TRBV11-2, the J call TRBJ2-7, with 9 positions matching TRBD2. Germline values: CDR1 SGHAT, CDR2 FQNNGV. This CDR3 contains 18 residues. Losses at the gene ends were 5 bases for V and 5 bases for J; bases not matched to a gene: 19. CDR3 sequence: CASSRRGSGRGGVDEQYF. The CDR3 nucleotides read TGTGCCAGCAGCCGCCGGGGTAGCGGGAGAGGGGGTGTTGACGAGCAGTACTTC. The whole variable domain, filled in from reference TRBV11-2 and TRBJ2-7, reads EAGVAQSPRYKIIEKRQSVAFWCNPISGHATLYWYQQILGQGPKLLIQFQNNGVVDDSQLPKDRFSAERLKGVDSTLKIQPAKLEDSAVYLCASSRRGSGRGGVDEQYFGPGTRLTVT.

This clonotype was recorded a few times. This chain links TRBV7-6 with TRBJ2-2; D perhaps matches TRBD1 (6 bases). The CDR3 consists of 19 residues. The V end lost 0 bases, the J end lost 0 bases, and 17 bases lay between the germline ends. The V gene's germline CDR1 is SGHVS and CDR2 FNYEAQ. The CDR3, as DNA: TGTGCCAGCAGCTTAGCACGAACAGGACAGAGCGCGAACACCGGGGAGCTGTTTTTT. Amino acids: CASSLARTGQSANTGELFF.

This clonotype was recorded many times. The J gene is TRBJ1-5, the V gene TRBV30, with D unresolved. The CDR3 has 13 amino acids. The germline gives CDR1 GTSNPN, CDR2 SVGIG (reference sequence). Trimming left V 0 bases short and J 3 bases short, with 6 bases between. DNA for the CDR3: TGTGCCTGGAGTGTACAGAACAATCAGCCCCAGCATTTT. As protein: CAWSVQNNQPQHF. Using reference TRBV30 and TRBJ1-5 for the parts outside the CDR3, the full variable domain is SQTIHQWPATLVQPVGSPLSLECTVEGTSNPNLYWYRQAAGRGLQLLFYSVGIGQISSEVPQNLSASRPQDRQFILSSKKLLLSDSGFYLCAWSVQNNQPQHFGDGTRLSIL.